This TCR beta chain was sequenced for a study of blood T cell repertoires in COVID-19. Study at large: T cells, B-cell-depleted T cells, or PBMCs provided the cDNA or gDNA that served as material.

Sequenced by immunoSEQ multiplex PCR; TCRdb stores in-frame clones only, minus some. Among over 200,000 clones, 70% to 85% were seen once, and the ten largest hold approximately 16%. There are 15 residues in the CDR3. CDR1 is MNHEY and CDR2 is SVGEGT in the germline V gene. The V gene end was trimmed by 2 bases and the J gene end by 5 bases; junction bases not matched to a gene: 2. This clone has at least ten counts. Sequenced sample: PBMCs or T cells enriched from blood (not recorded which). The rearrangement links TRBV6-2 or TRBV6-3 to TRBJ2-5; 13 nucleotides line up with TRBD2. This receptor was obtained from a man aged 35 to 55 who had recovered from COVID-19. The CDR3 reads CASSYTSGGAETQYF. CDR3 coding DNA: TGTGCCAGCAGTTACACTAGCGGGGGGGCCGAGACCCAGTACTTC.